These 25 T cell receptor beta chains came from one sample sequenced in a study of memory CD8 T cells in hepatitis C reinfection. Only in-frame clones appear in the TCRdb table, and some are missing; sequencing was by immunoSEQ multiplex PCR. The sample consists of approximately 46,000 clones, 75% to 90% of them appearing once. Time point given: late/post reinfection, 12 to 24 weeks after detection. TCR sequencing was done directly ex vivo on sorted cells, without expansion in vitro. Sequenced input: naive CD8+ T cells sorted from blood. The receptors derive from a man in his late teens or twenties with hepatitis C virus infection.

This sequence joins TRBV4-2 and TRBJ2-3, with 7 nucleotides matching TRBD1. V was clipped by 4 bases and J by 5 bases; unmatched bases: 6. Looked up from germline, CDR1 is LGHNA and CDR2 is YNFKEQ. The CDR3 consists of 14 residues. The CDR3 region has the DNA TGTGCCAGCAGCCCCGAAGGGGGCCAAGATACGCAGTATTTT. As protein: CASSPEGGQDTQYF.

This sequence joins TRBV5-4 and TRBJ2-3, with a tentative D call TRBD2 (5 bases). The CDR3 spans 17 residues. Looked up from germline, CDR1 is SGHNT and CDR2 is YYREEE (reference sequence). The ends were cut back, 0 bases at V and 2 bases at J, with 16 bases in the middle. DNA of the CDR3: TGTGCCAGCAGCTTGGAAACGCCCACGGAGGTCACAGATACGCAGTATTTT. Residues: CASSLETPTEVTDTQYF.

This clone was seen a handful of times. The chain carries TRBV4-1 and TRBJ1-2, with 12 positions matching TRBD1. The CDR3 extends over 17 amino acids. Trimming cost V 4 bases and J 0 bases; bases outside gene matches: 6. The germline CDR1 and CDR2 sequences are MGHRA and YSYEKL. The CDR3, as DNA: TGCGCCAGCAGCCCGACGGGACAGGGGGCTTCTAACTATGGCTACACCTTC. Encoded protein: CASSPTGQGASNYGYTF.

This CDR3 is CASSGGQISYEQYV. The CDR3 region has the DNA TGTGCCAGCAGCGGGGGACAGATCTCCTACGAGCAGTACGTC. The chain recombines TRBV5-6 with TRBJ2-7; 7 bases are shared with TRBD1. Germline V gives CDR1 SGHDT, CDR2 YYEEEE. J was trimmed by 0 bases and V by 4 bases; bases with no gene match: 4. The length of the CDR3 is 14 residues.

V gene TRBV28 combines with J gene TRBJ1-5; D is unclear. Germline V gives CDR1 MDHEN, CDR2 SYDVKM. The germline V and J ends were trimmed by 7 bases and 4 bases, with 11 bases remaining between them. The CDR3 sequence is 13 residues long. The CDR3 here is CASTRGGNQPQHF. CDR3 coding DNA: TGTGCCAGCACTCGGGGAGGGAATCAGCCCCAGCATTTT.

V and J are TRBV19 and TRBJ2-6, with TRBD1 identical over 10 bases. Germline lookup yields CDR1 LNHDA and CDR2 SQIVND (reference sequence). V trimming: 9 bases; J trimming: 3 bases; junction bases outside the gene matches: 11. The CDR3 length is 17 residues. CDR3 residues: CASFLGQGKFGANVLTF. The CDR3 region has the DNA TGTGCCAGCTTCCTGGGACAGGGGAAGTTTGGGGCCAACGTCCTGACTTTC. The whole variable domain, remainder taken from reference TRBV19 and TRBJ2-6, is DGGITQSPKYLFRKEGQNVTLSCEQNLNHDAMYWYRQDPGQGLRLIYYSQIVNDFQKGDIAEGYSVSREKKESFPLTVTSAQKNPTAFYLCASFLGQGKFGANVLTFGAGSRLTVL.

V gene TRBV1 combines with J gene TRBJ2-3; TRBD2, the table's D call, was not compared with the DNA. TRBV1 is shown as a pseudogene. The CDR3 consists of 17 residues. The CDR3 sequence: CTSSQDGASGCTDTQYF. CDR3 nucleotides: TGCACCAGCAGCCAAGATGGGGCTAGCGGGTGCACAGATACGCAGTATTTT.

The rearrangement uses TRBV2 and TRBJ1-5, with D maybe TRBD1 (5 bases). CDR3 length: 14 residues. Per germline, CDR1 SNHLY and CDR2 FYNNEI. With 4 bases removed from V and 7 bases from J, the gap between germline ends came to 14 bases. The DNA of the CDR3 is TGTGCCAGCAGTGCGACAGACTCAGGGCAGCCCCAGCATTTT. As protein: CASSATDSGQPQHF.

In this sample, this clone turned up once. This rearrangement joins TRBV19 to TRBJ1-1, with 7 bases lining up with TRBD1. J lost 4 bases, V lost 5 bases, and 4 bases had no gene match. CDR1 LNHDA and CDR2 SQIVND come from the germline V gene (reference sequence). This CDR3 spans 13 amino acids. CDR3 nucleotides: TGTGCCAGTAGTGCGACAGGGTCCACTGAAGCTTTCTTT. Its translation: CASSATGSTEAFF.

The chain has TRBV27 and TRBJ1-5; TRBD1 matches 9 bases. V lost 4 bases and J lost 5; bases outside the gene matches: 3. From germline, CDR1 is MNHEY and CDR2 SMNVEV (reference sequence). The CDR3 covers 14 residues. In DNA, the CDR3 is TGTGCCAGCAGTTCCAACAGGGGGCATCAGCCCCAGCATTTT. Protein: CASSSNRGHQPQHF.

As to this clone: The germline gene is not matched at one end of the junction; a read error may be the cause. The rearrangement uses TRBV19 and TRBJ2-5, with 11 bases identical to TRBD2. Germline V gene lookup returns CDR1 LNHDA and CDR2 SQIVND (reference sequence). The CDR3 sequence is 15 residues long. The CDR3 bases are TGTGCCAGTAGGATAGCGGGAGGGCCGGTGGAGACCCAGTACTTC. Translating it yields CASRIAGGPVETQYF.

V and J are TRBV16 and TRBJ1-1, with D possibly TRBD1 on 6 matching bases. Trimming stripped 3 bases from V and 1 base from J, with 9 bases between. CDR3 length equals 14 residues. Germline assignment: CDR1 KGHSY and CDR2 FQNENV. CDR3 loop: CASSHRTANTEAFF. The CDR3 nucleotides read TGTGCCAGCAGCCACCGGACAGCGAACACTGAAGCTTTCTTT.

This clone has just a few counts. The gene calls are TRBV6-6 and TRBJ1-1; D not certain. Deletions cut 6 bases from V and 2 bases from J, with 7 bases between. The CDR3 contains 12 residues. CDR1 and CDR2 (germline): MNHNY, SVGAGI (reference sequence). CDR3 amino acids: CASSRGNTEAFF. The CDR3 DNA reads TGTGCCAGCAGCCGGGGTAACACTGAAGCTTTCTTT.

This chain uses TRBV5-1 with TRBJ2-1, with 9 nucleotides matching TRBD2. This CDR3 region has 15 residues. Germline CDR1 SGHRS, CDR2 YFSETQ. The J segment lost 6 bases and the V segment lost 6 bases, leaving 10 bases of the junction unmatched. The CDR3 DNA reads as TGCGCCAGCACCCCCCTCGGGACTAGCAGCAATGAGCAGTTCTTC. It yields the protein CASTPLGTSSNEQFF.

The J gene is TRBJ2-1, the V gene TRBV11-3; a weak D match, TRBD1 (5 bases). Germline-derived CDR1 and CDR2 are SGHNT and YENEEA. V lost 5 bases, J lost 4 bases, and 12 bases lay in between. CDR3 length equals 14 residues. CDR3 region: CASSNRDSYNEQFF. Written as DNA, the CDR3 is TGTGCCAGCAGCAACCGCGACAGTTACAATGAGCAGTTCTTC.

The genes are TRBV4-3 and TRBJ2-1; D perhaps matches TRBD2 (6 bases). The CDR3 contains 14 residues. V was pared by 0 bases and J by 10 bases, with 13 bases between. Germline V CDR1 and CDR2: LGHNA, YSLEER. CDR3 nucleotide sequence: TGCGCCAGCAGCCAAGATCGGGGGACGGGCGAGCAGTTCTTC. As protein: CASSQDRGTGEQFF.

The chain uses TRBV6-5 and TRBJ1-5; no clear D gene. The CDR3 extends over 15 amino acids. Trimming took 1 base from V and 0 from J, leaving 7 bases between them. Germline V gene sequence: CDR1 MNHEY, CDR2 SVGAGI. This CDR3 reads CASSYFGDSNQPQHF. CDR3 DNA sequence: TGTGCCAGCAGTTACTTCGGGGATAGCAATCAGCCCCAGCATTTT.

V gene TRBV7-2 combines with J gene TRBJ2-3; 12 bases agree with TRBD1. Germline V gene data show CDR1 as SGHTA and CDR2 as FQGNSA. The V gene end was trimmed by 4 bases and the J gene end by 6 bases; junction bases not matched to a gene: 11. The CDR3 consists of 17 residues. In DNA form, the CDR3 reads TGTGCCAGCAGCTCAACCTCGGGACAGGGGGCCTGGGATACGCAGTATTTT. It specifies CASSSTSGQGAWDTQYF.

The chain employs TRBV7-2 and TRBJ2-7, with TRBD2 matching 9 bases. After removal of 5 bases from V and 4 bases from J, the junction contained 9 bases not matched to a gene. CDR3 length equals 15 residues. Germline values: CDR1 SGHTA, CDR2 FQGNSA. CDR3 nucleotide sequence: TGTGCCAGCAGCACAACACAAGCGGGAGGTTACGAGCAGTACTTC. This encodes CASSTTQAGGYEQYF.

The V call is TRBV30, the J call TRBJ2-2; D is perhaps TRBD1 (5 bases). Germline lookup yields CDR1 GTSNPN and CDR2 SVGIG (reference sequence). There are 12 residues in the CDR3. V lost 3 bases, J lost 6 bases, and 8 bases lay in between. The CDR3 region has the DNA TGTGCCTGGAGAGGGGTGGCCGGGGAGCTGTTTTTT. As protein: CAWRGVAGELFF.

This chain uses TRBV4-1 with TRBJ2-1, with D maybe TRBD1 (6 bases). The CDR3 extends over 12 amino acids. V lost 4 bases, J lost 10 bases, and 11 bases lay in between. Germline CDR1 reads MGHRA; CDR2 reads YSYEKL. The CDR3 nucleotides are TGCGCCAGCAGCCCACAGGGCCGGGAGCAGTTCTTC. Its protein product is CASSPQGREQFF.

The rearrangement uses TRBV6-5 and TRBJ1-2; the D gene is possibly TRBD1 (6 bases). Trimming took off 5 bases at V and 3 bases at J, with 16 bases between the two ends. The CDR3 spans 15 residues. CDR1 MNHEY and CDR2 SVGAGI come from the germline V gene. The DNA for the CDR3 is TGTGCCAGCAGTCTCTCAGGGGCCAATTACTATGGCTACACCTTC. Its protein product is CASSLSGANYYGYTF.

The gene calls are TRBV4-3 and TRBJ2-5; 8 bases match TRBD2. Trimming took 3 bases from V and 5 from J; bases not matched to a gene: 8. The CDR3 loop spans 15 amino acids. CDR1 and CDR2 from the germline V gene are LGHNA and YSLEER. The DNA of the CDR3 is TGCGCCAGCAGCCATTACGGGGGGGCCTCTGAGACCCAGTACTTC. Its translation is CASSHYGGASETQYF.

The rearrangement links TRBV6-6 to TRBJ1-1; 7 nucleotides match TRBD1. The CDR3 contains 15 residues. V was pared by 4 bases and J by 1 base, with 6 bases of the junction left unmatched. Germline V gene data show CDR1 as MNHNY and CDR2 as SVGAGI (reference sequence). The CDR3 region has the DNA TGTGCCAGCAGTTCCAGACAGGGACGGAACACTGAAGCTTTCTTT. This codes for CASSSRQGRNTEAFF.

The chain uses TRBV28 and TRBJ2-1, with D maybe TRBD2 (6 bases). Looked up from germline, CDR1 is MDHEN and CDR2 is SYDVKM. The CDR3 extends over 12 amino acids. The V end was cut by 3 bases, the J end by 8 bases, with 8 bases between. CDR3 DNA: TGTGCCAGCAGTTTTCTAGCGTATGAGCAGTTCTTC. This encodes CASSFLAYEQFF.